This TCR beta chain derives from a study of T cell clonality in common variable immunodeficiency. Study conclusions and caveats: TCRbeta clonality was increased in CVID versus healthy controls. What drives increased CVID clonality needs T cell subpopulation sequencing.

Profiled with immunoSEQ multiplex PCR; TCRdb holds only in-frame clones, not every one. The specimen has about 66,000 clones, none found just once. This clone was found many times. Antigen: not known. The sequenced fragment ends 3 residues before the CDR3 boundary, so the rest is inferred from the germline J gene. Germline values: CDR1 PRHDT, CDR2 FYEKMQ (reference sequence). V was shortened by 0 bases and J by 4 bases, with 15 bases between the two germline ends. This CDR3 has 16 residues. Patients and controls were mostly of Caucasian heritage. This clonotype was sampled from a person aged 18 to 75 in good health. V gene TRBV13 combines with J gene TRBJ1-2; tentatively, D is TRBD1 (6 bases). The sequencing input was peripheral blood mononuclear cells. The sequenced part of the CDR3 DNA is TGTGCCAGCAGCTTAGGCCGTGGCAGGGGAGGCTATGGC. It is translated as CASSLGRGRGGYG. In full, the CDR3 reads CASSLGRGRGGYGYTF.